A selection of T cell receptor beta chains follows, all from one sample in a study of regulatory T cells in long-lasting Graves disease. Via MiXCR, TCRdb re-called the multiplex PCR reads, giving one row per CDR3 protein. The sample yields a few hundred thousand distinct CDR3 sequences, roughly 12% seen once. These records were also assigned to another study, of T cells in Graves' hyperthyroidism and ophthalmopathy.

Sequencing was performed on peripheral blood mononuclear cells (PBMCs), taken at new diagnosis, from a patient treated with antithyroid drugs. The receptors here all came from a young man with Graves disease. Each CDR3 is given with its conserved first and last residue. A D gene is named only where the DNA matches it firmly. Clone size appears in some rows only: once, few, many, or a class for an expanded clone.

CDR3aa: CAWNLGFGEKLFF
CDR3nt: TGTGCCTGGAATCTGGGATTCGGCGAAAAACTGTTTTTT
v_gene: TRBV30
abundance: .
d_gene: .
j_gene: TRBJ1-4

CDR3aa: CASSEGTRAYNEQLF
CDR3nt: TGTGCCAGCAGTGAGGGGACTAGGGCCTACAATGAGCAGCTCTTC
v_gene: TRBV6-1
abundance: few
d_gene: TRBD2
j_gene: TRBJ2-1

CDR3aa: CASSYGLAAFNEQFF
CDR3nt: TGTGCCAGCAGTTACGGACTAGCGGCATTCAATGAGCAGTTCTTC
v_gene: TRBV6-2/TRBV6-3
abundance: many
d_gene: TRBD2
j_gene: TRBJ2-1

CDR3aa: CASSDIGLGYTF
CDR3nt: TGTGCCAGTAGTGACATCGGCCTGGGCTACACCTTC
v_gene: TRBV19
abundance: many
d_gene: .
j_gene: TRBJ1-2

CDR3aa: CASSLGVSTQYF
CDR3nt: TGTGCCAGCAGCTTGGGTGTATCTACGCAGTATTTT
v_gene: TRBV5-8
abundance: .
d_gene: .
j_gene: TRBJ2-3

CDR3aa: CSGTYTGNTEAFF
CDR3nt: TGCAGCGGGACCTATACAGGGAACACTGAAGCTTTCTTT
v_gene: TRBV29-1
abundance: many
d_gene: .
j_gene: TRBJ1-1

CDR3aa: CASTNRQGVNIQYF
CDR3nt: TGTGCCAGCACCAACCGTCAGGGGGTAAACATTCAGTACTTC
v_gene: TRBV28
abundance: many
d_gene: TRBD1
j_gene: TRBJ2-4

CDR3aa: CASSSIHMNTEAFF
CDR3nt: TGTGCCAGCAGTTCAATACACATGAACACTGAAGCTTTCTTT
v_gene: TRBV12-3/TRBV12-4
abundance: many
d_gene: .
j_gene: TRBJ1-1

CDR3aa: CSARSRLQPNYGYTF
CDR3nt: TGCAGTGCTCGTAGTCGACTCCAACCCAACTATGGCTACACCTTC
v_gene: TRBV20-1
abundance: .
d_gene: .
j_gene: TRBJ1-2

CDR3aa: CASGLGLFYEQYF
CDR3nt: TGTGCTAGTGGCTTGGGACTATTCTACGAGCAGTACTTC
v_gene: TRBV12-5
abundance: many
d_gene: TRBD2
j_gene: TRBJ2-7

CDR3aa: CASATGSQPQHF
CDR3nt: TGTGCCAGTGCTACAGGGAGTCAGCCCCAGCATTTT
v_gene: TRBV19
abundance: .
d_gene: .
j_gene: TRBJ1-5

CDR3aa: CASSGGGVMGETQYF
CDR3nt: TGCGCCAGCAGCGGGGGCGGTGTCATGGGGGAGACCCAGTACTTC
v_gene: TRBV5-1
abundance: .
d_gene: .
j_gene: TRBJ2-5

CDR3aa: CASSPGQDWSLETQYF
CDR3nt: TGTGCCAGCAGTCCCGGACAGGACTGGTCGTTGGAGACCCAGTACTTC
v_gene: TRBV27
abundance: many
d_gene: TRBD1
j_gene: TRBJ2-5

CDR3aa: CASSLSGQNNQPQHF
CDR3nt: TGTGCCAGCTCACTTTCCGGTCAGAATAATCAGCCCCAGCATTTT
v_gene: TRBV18
abundance: .
d_gene: .
j_gene: TRBJ1-5

CDR3aa: CASSYGPGHYYEQYF
CDR3nt: TGTGCCAGCAGCTATGGGCCCGGGCACTACTACGAGCAGTACTTC
v_gene: TRBV5-4
abundance: many
d_gene: .
j_gene: TRBJ2-7

CDR3aa: CASSSIASAKGHGTNEKLFF
CDR3nt: TGTGCCAGCAGCTCTATAGCCTCAGCGAAGGGGCATGGGACTAATGAAAAACTGTTTTTT
v_gene: TRBV7-9
abundance: few
d_gene: .
j_gene: TRBJ1-4

CDR3aa: CSAPGLAWGGSYNEQFF
CDR3nt: TGCAGCGCCCCGGGACTAGCGTGGGGGGGCTCCTACAATGAGCAGTTCTTC
v_gene: TRBV29-1
abundance: once
d_gene: TRBD2
j_gene: TRBJ2-1

CDR3aa: CASSLVGLAGDEQFF
CDR3nt: TGCGCCAGCAGCTTAGTGGGACTAGCGGGAGATGAGCAGTTCTTC
v_gene: TRBV5-1
abundance: many
d_gene: TRBD2
j_gene: TRBJ2-1

CDR3aa: CSARRDSSLFYEQYF
CDR3nt: TGCAGTGCTAGGCGGGACTCCTCCCTATTCTACGAGCAGTACTTC
v_gene: TRBV20-1
abundance: many
d_gene: .
j_gene: TRBJ2-7

CDR3aa: CASSTRQGTNEKLFF
CDR3nt: TGTGCCAGCAGTACCCGGCAGGGGACTAATGAAAAACTGTTTTTT
v_gene: TRBV6-1
abundance: many
d_gene: .
j_gene: TRBJ1-4

CDR3aa: CASSLVEGGYGYTF
CDR3nt: TGTGCCAGCAGCTTAGTAGAGGGAGGCTATGGCTACACCTTC
v_gene: TRBV7-2
abundance: few
d_gene: .
j_gene: TRBJ1-2

CDR3aa: CASSLTGYTEAFF
CDR3nt: TGCGCCAGCAGCTTGACAGGGTACACTGAAGCTTTCTTT
v_gene: TRBV27
abundance: many
d_gene: TRBD1
j_gene: TRBJ1-1

CDR3aa: CASSPIARGDTQYF
CDR3nt: TGTGCCAGCAGTCCTATAGCAAGGGGAGATACGCAGTATTTT
v_gene: TRBV27
abundance: many
d_gene: .
j_gene: TRBJ2-3

CDR3aa: CSAFSGKSSYNEQFF
CDR3nt: TGCAGTGCCTTCAGCGGAAAGAGCTCCTACAATGAGCAGTTCTTC
v_gene: TRBV20-1
abundance: many
d_gene: .
j_gene: TRBJ2-1

CDR3aa: CASSVGRIGVNQPQHF
CDR3nt: TGTGCCAGCAGCGTCGGACGGATTGGGGTCAATCAGCCCCAGCATTTT
v_gene: TRBV7-8
abundance: many
d_gene: .
j_gene: TRBJ1-5

CDR3aa: CASSPRVGIPGNIQYF
CDR3nt: TGCGCCAGCAGCCCTCGGGTTGGAATCCCGGGAAACATTCAGTACTTC
v_gene: TRBV5-1
abundance: .
d_gene: .
j_gene: TRBJ2-4

CDR3aa: CASTLRGANTGELFF
CDR3nt: TGTGCCAGCACTCTCCGGGGGGCGAACACCGGGGAGCTGTTTTTT
v_gene: TRBV27
abundance: few
d_gene: TRBD2
j_gene: TRBJ2-2

CDR3aa: CAWSVDQKTQYF
CDR3nt: TGTGCCTGGAGTGTAGACCAGAAGACCCAGTACTTC
v_gene: TRBV30
abundance: many
d_gene: .
j_gene: TRBJ2-5

CDR3aa: CASSQAGQTYNEQFF
CDR3nt: TGCGCCAGCAGCCAAGCCGGACAGACCTACAATGAGCAGTTCTTC
v_gene: TRBV4-1
abundance: many
d_gene: .
j_gene: TRBJ2-1

CDR3aa: CASSYSGFRAQETQYF
CDR3nt: TGTGCCAGCAGTTACTCCGGGTTTAGAGCACAAGAGACCCAGTACTTC
v_gene: TRBV6-5
abundance: many
d_gene: .
j_gene: TRBJ2-5

CDR3aa: CASSVVRGSYEQYF
CDR3nt: TGTGCCAGCAGTGTCGTGAGGGGCTCCTACGAGCAGTACTTC
v_gene: TRBV25-1
abundance: few
d_gene: .
j_gene: TRBJ2-7

CDR3aa: CASSLSGPRSYNEQFF
CDR3nt: TGTGCCAGCAGCTTATCTGGGCCCCGCTCCTACAATGAGCAGTTCTTC
v_gene: TRBV11-3
abundance: many
d_gene: .
j_gene: TRBJ2-1

CDR3aa: CASSLVRTGLNTEAFF
CDR3nt: TGCGCCAGCAGCTTGGTCCGGACAGGGCTGAACACTGAAGCTTTCTTT
v_gene: TRBV5-1
abundance: few
d_gene: TRBD1
j_gene: TRBJ1-1

CDR3aa: CASSYSGTQETQYF
CDR3nt: TGTGCCAGCAGCTATAGCGGGACCCAAGAGACCCAGTACTTC
v_gene: TRBV9
abundance: few
d_gene: TRBD2
j_gene: TRBJ2-5

CDR3aa: CASSPPQGGSQETQYF
CDR3nt: TGTGCCAGCTCACCACCGCAGGGGGGAAGCCAAGAGACCCAGTACTTC
v_gene: TRBV18
abundance: many
d_gene: .
j_gene: TRBJ2-5

CDR3aa: CASSPTDTLGPGYTF
CDR3nt: TGCGCCAGCAGCCCAACCGACACCCTTGGGCCCGGCTACACCTTC
v_gene: TRBV5-1
abundance: .
d_gene: .
j_gene: TRBJ1-2

CDR3aa: CAWSVLQRGNEQYF
CDR3nt: TGTGCCTGGAGTGTTCTGCAACGGGGAAACGAGCAGTACTTC
v_gene: TRBV30
abundance: few
d_gene: .
j_gene: TRBJ2-7

CDR3aa: CASSPRILGTSTNYEQYF
CDR3nt: TGTGCCAGCTCACCAAGGATCCTTGGGACTAGTACCAATTACGAGCAGTACTTC
v_gene: TRBV18
abundance: few
d_gene: TRBD2
j_gene: TRBJ2-7

CDR3aa: CASSREKLFF
CDR3nt: TGTGCCAGCAGCCGTGAAAAACTGTTTTTT
v_gene: TRBV12-3/TRBV12-4
abundance: few
d_gene: .
j_gene: TRBJ1-4

CDR3aa: CATSRDQSGGADTQYF
CDR3nt: TGTGCCACCAGCAGAGATCAGTCAGGGGGCGCAGATACGCAGTATTTT
v_gene: TRBV15
abundance: many
d_gene: TRBD1
j_gene: TRBJ2-3